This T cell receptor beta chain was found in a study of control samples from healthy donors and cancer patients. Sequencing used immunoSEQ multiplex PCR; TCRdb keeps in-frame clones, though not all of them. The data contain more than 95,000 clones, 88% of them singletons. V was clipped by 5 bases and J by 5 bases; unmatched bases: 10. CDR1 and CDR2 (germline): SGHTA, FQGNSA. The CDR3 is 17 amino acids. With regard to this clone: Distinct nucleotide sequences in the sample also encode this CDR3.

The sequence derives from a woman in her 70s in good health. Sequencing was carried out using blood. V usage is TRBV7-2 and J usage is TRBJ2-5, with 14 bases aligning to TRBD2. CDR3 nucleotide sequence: TGTGCCAGCAGCCGGGGACTAGCGGGGGCGGGGGGGGAGACCCAGTACTTC. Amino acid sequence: CASSRGLAGAGGETQYF. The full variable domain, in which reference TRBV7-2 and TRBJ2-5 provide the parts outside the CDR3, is GAGVSQSPSNKVTEKGKDVELRCDPISGHTALYWYRQSLGQGLEFLIYFQGNSAPDKSGLPSDRFSAERTGGSVSTLTIQRTQQEDSAVYLCASSRGLAGAGGETQYFGPGTRLLVL.